This T cell receptor beta chain is from a study of shared clonotypes between healthy human individuals. Some clones are missing from TCRdb's copy, which holds only in-frame ones; the method was immunoSEQ multiplex PCR. This sample has hundreds of thousands of clones, with 55% to 85% found just once. CDR1 is SGHDN and CDR2 is FVKESK in the germline V gene. Trimming cost V 4 bases and J 5 bases, with 5 bases left between them. This CDR3 is built from 11 residues. Adults of Caucasian background living in Nashville, Tennessee made up all donors. The V call is TRBV14, the J call TRBJ2-5; D not certain. Material: memory CD4+ T cells sorted from blood. As to subset: CD45RA-negative fraction. The TCR was taken from a woman in her 30s in good health. This CDR3 is CASSRGETQYF. DNA for the CDR3: TGTGCCAGCAGCCGTGGGGAGACCCAGTACTTC.